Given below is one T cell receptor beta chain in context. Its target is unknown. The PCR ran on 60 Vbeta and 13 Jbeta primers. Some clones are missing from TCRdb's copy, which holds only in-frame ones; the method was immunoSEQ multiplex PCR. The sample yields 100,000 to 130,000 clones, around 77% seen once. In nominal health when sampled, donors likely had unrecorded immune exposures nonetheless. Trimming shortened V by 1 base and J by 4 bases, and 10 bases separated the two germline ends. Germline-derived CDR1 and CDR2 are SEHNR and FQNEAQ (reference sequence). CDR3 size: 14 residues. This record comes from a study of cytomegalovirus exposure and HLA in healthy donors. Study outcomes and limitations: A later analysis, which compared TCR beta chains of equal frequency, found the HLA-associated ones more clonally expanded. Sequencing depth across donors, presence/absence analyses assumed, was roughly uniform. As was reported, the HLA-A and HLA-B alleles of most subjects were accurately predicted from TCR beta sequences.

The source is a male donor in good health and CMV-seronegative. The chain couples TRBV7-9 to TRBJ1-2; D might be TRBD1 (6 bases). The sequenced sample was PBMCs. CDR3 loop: CASSLEGGSYGYTF. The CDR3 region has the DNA TGTGCCAGCAGCTTAGAGGGGGGGAGCTATGGCTACACCTTC.